Shown below are 29 T cell receptor beta chains from a single sample sequenced in a study of shared clonotypes between healthy human individuals (dated by TCRdb to 2018 to 2020). The receptor library was made with the immunoSEQ multiplex PCR assay. Sourced from immuneACCESS, this table was stored by TCRdb with only in-frame sequences that have V and J called. A share of the clones is absent; for the studies checked, an unresolved V gene accounts for under half, and the remainder has no known explanation. Present in this sample are roughly 2.2 million clones, 85% to 95% of which were seen just once. 0.35% to 0.45% of the sample is held by the ten biggest clonotypes. Input material: naive CD4+ T cells from PBMCs. The cell subset or site label corresponds to: CD45RA+ positively selected. The receptors were sampled from a man younger than 35 in good health. Some clones in this sample may be carry-over from other donors' samples.

This chain uses TRBV6-1 with TRBJ1-2; 7 bases match TRBD1. V lost 8 bases, J lost 3 bases, and 9 bases stayed unmatched. Germline CDR1 reads MNHNS; CDR2 reads SASEGT. This CDR3 has 14 residues. The CDR3 sequence: CASAKTGTDYGYTF. The CDR3 nucleotides are TGTGCCAGCGCAAAGACCGGGACAGACTATGGCTACACCTTC.

In this sample, this clone turned up a few times. The V gene is TRBV30, the J gene TRBJ1-1, with D unresolved. Between the trimmed V and J ends, which lost 0 bases and 4 bases, there was a span of 6 bases. The CDR3 has 12 residues. The germline V gene encodes CDR1 GTSNPN and CDR2 SVGIG (reference sequence). The CDR3 spells CAWSVRSTEAFF. DNA for the CDR3: TGTGCCTGGAGTGTACGGAGCACTGAAGCTTTCTTT.

The chain joins TRBV4-1 to TRBJ2-7; 10 bases align to TRBD2. The CDR3 consists of 16 residues. Trimming removed 5 bases from V and 9 bases from J; junction bases left unmatched: 16. Germline V CDR1 and CDR2: MGHRA, YSYEKL. The CDR3 DNA reads as TGCGCCAGCAGCACACGAGCCCTAGCGGGAGAGGTGGGGCAGTACTTC. Its translation: CASSTRALAGEVGQYF.

The chain joins TRBV28 to TRBJ2-7, with 8 bases lining up with TRBD1. Losses at the gene ends were 5 bases for V and 3 bases for J; bases not matched to a gene: 6. Germline V CDR1 and CDR2: MDHEN, SYDVKM. This CDR3 contains 14 residues. CDR3 in DNA: TGTGCCAGCAGTCAGACAGGGGATAGCTACGAGCAGTACTTC. Translation: CASSQTGDSYEQYF.

V gene TRBV5-1 combines with J gene TRBJ1-4, with no clear D. The germline V gene has CDR1 SGHRS and CDR2 YFSETQ. CDR3 size: 15 residues. V was clipped by 0 bases and J by 0 bases, with 6 bases between them. For the CDR3, the DNA is TGCGCCAGCAGCTTGGTATCCCCAACTAATGAAAAACTGTTTTTT. Translating it yields CASSLVSPTNEKLFF. Drawing the rest from reference TRBV5-1 and TRBJ1-4, the complete variable domain is KAGVTQTPRYLIKTRGQQVTLSCSPISGHRSVSWYQQTPGQGLQFLFEYFSETQRNKGNFPGRFSGRQFSNSRSEMNVSTLELGDSALYLCASSLVSPTNEKLFFGSGTQLSVL.

The CDR3 is CSARDHYEQYF. CDR3 DNA: TGCAGTGCTAGAGATCACTACGAGCAGTACTTC. This chain uses TRBV20-1 with TRBJ2-7; no definite D call. The germline V gene encodes CDR1 DFQATT and CDR2 SNEGSKA (reference sequence). CDR3 length: 11 residues. Trimming stripped 0 bases from V and 3 bases from J, with 3 bases between.

Only one count was recorded for this clone. The CDR3: CSVGGGETQYF. CDR3 nucleotide sequence: TGCAGCGTTGGAGGGGGGGAGACCCAGTACTTC. The J gene is TRBJ2-5, the V gene TRBV29-1; D could derive from TRBD1 or TRBD2 (6 bases each). Germline-derived CDR1 and CDR2 are SQVTM and ANQGSEA. Trimming took 4 bases from V and 5 from J, leaving 8 bases between them. This CDR3 spans 11 amino acids.

The chain carries TRBV28 and TRBJ1-3; D unresolved. V was pared by 11 bases and J by 0 bases, with 14 bases between. This CDR3 has 14 amino acids. Germline assignment: CDR1 MDHEN and CDR2 SYDVKM. CDR3 nucleotide sequence: TGTGCCGCGACGGAGGGAAACTCTGGAAACACCATATATTTT. Amino acids: CAATEGNSGNTIYF. Complete variable domain (other parts from reference TRBV28 and TRBJ1-3): DVKVTQSSRYLVKRTGEKVFLECVQDMDHENMFWYRQDPGLGLRLIYFSYDVKMKEKGDIPEGYSVSREKKERFSLILESASTNQTSMYLCAATEGNSGNTIYFGEGSWLTVV.

This clone appeared a single time. The chain uses TRBV5-1 and TRBJ2-1, with 16 positions matching TRBD2. Germline-derived CDR1 and CDR2 are SGHRS and YFSETQ. J was trimmed by 0 bases and V by 0 bases; bases with no gene match: 3. The CDR3 is made up of 19 amino acids. CDR3 region: CASSLGGLAGGSSYNEQFF. DNA of the CDR3: TGCGCCAGCAGCTTGGGGGGACTAGCGGGAGGGAGCTCCTACAATGAGCAGTTCTTC.

The gene calls are TRBV7-3 and TRBJ2-4; D may correspond to TRBD1 or TRBD2 (6 bases each). The V end lost 5 bases, the J end lost 5 bases, and 16 bases lay between the germline ends. Germline values: CDR1 SGHTA, CDR2 FQGTGA. CDR3 size: 15 residues. In DNA form, the CDR3 reads TGTGCCAGCAGCCCAGATGGGGGGCCGGAAAACATTCAGTACTTC. It codes for CASSPDGGPENIQYF. The variable domain in full, completed from reference TRBV7-3 and TRBJ2-4, reads GAGVSQTPSNKVTEKGKYVELRCDPISGHTALYWYRQSLGQGPEFLIYFQGTGAADDSGLPNDRFFAVRPEGSVSTLKIQRTERGDSAVYLCASSPDGGPENIQYFGAGTRLSVL.

The V gene is TRBV6-5, the J gene TRBJ1-1, with a possible D match to TRBD1 (6 bases). CDR1 is MNHEY and CDR2 is SVGAGI in the germline V gene. V was shortened by 6 bases and J by 9 bases, with 17 bases between the two germline ends. CDR3 length equals 13 residues. The CDR3 reads CASSHGAGQQAFF. CDR3 nucleotides: TGTGCCAGCAGCCACGGGGCAGGACAGCAAGCTTTCTTT.

The V and J genes are TRBV28 and TRBJ1-1; 8 bases are a match to TRBD1. Germline V gene data show CDR1 as MDHEN and CDR2 as SYDVKM. V gave up 5 bases and J gave up 12 bases; unmatched junction bases: 11. The CDR3 totals 13 residues. The CDR3 nucleotides read TGTGCCAGCAGTCCCTCATGGACAGGGAGGCCTTTCTTT. Protein: CASSPSWTGRPFF.

The rearrangement links TRBV25-1 to TRBJ2-5; a possible D gene is TRBD2 (5 bases). V lost 0 bases and J 4 bases, leaving 9 bases between the germline ends. Germline-derived CDR1 and CDR2 are MGHDK and SYGVNS. The CDR3 contains 14 residues. CDR3 DNA: TGTGCCAGCAGTGAATATCCCCGGGGAGAGACCCAGTACTTC. Encoded protein: CASSEYPRGETQYF.

Remarks on this clone: The same CDR3 is also encoded by other DNA sequences in this sample. The chain is built from TRBV7-2 and TRBJ2-7; 7 nucleotides agree with TRBD1. The V gene end was trimmed by 5 bases and the J gene end by 4 bases; junction bases not matched to a gene: 8. CDR3 length: 14 amino acids. The germline CDR1 and CDR2 sequences are SGHTA and FQGNSA. Here the CDR3 DNA reads TGTGCCAGCAGCCTACGACAGGGCCCTTACGAGCAGTACTTC. Its protein is CASSLRQGPYEQYF.

For this clone: Other nucleotide sequences in the sample specify the same CDR3. The gene calls are TRBV28 and TRBJ2-7; tentative D call: TRBD2 (7 bases). The V gene's germline CDR1 is MDHEN and CDR2 SYDVKM. This CDR3 is 13 amino acids long. Trimming removed 6 bases at V and 6 bases at J, with 15 bases between. The CDR3 sequence: CASSLRGAGEQYF. CDR3 nucleotide sequence: TGTGCCAGCAGCCTACGGGGGGCTGGCGAGCAGTACTTC.

This clone appeared once. The chain uses TRBV27 and TRBJ2-7; D is perhaps TRBD1 or TRBD2 (5 bases each). With 5 bases removed from V and 0 bases from J, the gap between germline ends came to 17 bases. The CDR3 contains 16 residues. Germline V gene lookup returns CDR1 MNHEY and CDR2 SMNVEV (reference sequence). CDR3 DNA: TGTGCCAGCAGTCCCGCCCCGGGACGGAGCTCCTACGAGCAGTACTTC. This sequence encodes CASSPAPGRSSYEQYF.

This chain connects TRBV29-1 to TRBJ1-4; no firm D call. This CDR3 spans 13 amino acids. Trimming took 6 bases from V and 4 from J, leaving 12 bases between them. CDR1 and CDR2 (germline): SQVTM, ANQGSEA. The CDR3 loop is CSVKRLINEKLFF. The CDR3, as DNA: TGCAGCGTGAAAAGACTGATTAATGAAAAACTGTTTTTT. The full variable domain, completed using reference TRBV29-1 and TRBJ1-4, is SAVISQKPSRDICQRGTSLTIQCQVDSQVTMMFWYRQQPGQSLTLIATANQGSEATYESGFVIDKFPISRPNLTFSTLTVSNMSPEDSSIYLCSVKRLINEKLFFGSGTQLSVL.

The J gene is TRBJ2-7, the V gene TRBV28; 14 nucleotides line up with TRBD2. The germline V gene encodes CDR1 MDHEN and CDR2 SYDVKM. CDR3 length: 15 amino acids. V shed 6 bases and J 7 bases; nucleotides not matched to a gene: 8. This CDR3 is CASRLGLAGVGEQYF. The CDR3 bases are TGTGCCAGCAGGTTGGGACTAGCGGGAGTCGGAGAGCAGTACTTC.

This sequence joins TRBV10-3 and TRBJ2-3, with D maybe TRBD2 (5 bases). Deletions cut 10 bases from V and 0 bases from J, with 11 bases between. CDR1 and CDR2 from the germline V gene are ENHRY and SYGVKD. The length of the CDR3 is 13 residues. This CDR3 is CATRTSSTDTQYF. DNA of the CDR3: TGTGCCACCAGGACTTCTAGCACAGATACGCAGTATTTT.

The V gene is TRBV7-9, the J gene TRBJ1-1; tentatively, D is TRBD1 (6 bases). CDR1 and CDR2 from the germline V gene are SEHNR and FQNEAQ (reference sequence). The CDR3 contains 14 residues. V was pared by 5 bases and J by 2 bases, with 12 bases between. In DNA form, the CDR3 reads TGTGCCAGCAGCCGAAGGACAGTTAACACTGAAGCTTTCTTT. Translation: CASSRRTVNTEAFF.

V gene TRBV9 combines with J gene TRBJ1-5; D gene uncertain. The CDR3 extends over 15 amino acids. V was trimmed by 2 bases and J by 1 base, leaving 10 bases between them. Germline V gives CDR1 SGDLS, CDR2 YYNGEE. CDR3: CASSVGGLSNQPQHF. CDR3 in DNA: TGTGCCAGCAGCGTTGGAGGGTTAAGCAATCAGCCCCAGCATTTT.

V usage is TRBV19 and J usage is TRBJ1-2; TRBD1 matches 9 bases. CDR3 length: 16 amino acids. The V gene's germline CDR1 is LNHDA and CDR2 SQIVND (reference sequence). V gave up 6 bases and J gave up 4 bases; unmatched junction bases: 12. The CDR3 sequence is CASSIPPGQGVYGYTF. The CDR3 nucleotides are TGTGCCAGTAGCATCCCCCCGGGACAGGGAGTCTATGGCTACACCTTC.

This rearrangement joins TRBV4-1 to TRBJ1-6; D not resolved. The CDR3 is 15 residues long. Looked up from germline, CDR1 is MGHRA and CDR2 is YSYEKL. V was cut by 6 bases and J by 5 bases, with 14 bases left in between. CDR3 region: CASRPAGLNNSPLHF. CDR3 coding DNA: TGCGCCAGCAGGCCGGCTGGACTGAATAATTCACCCCTCCACTTT.

V is TRBV18 and J is TRBJ2-1; D may correspond to TRBD1 or TRBD2 (5 bases each). The V end was cut by 2 bases, the J end by 8 bases, with 19 bases between. The CDR3 loop spans 16 amino acids. Germline CDR1 KGHSH, CDR2 LQKENI. For the CDR3, the DNA is TGTGCCAGCTCACCAGTCGGGACGGCCCAATTCGATGAGCAGTTCTTC. Translated: CASSPVGTAQFDEQFF.

On this clone: The identical CDR3 is also encoded by other nucleotide sequences in the sample. CDR3 loop: CASSLLETQYF. The CDR3, as DNA: TGTGCCAGCAGCTTATTAGAGACCCAGTACTTC. The chain is built from TRBV7-9 and TRBJ2-5; unclear D gene. Per the germline V gene, CDR1 is SEHNR and CDR2 is FQNEAQ (reference sequence). Trimming removed 2 bases from V and 4 bases from J, with 2 bases in between. This CDR3 has 11 amino acids.

This clone was found a few times. The same CDR3 is also encoded by other DNA sequences in this sample. The chain combines TRBV6-1 with TRBJ1-1; D ambiguous. In germline, CDR1 is MNHNS, CDR2 SASEGT. V was pared by 1 base and J by 3 bases, with 3 bases between. This CDR3 is 12 amino acids long. In nucleotides, the CDR3 is TGTGCCAGCAGTGAAGGTTACACTGAAGCTTTCTTT. This sequence encodes CASSEGYTEAFF.

This chain connects TRBV18 to TRBJ2-7; D is possibly TRBD1 (5 bases). V was pared by 6 bases and J by 9 bases, with 18 bases between. The CDR3 covers 13 residues. The germline V gene has CDR1 KGHSH and CDR2 LQKENI. The CDR3 reads CASSLGALERQYF. Here the CDR3 DNA reads TGTGCCAGCTCTCTAGGGGCCCTTGAGCGGCAGTACTTC.

The V and J genes are TRBV7-2 and TRBJ1-4; D possibly corresponds to TRBD1 (5 bases). The V end was cut by 4 bases, the J end by 7 bases, with 16 bases between. CDR3 length equals 15 residues. Germline loops: CDR1 SGHTA, CDR2 FQGNSA. DNA for the CDR3: TGTGCCAGCAGCTCCGGGACCAGCCCTGGTGAAAAACTGTTTTTT. Encoded protein: CASSSGTSPGEKLFF.

The chain links TRBV7-2 to TRBJ2-7; TRBD2 matches 7 bases. Trimming at V came to 1 base and at J to 3 bases, leaving 6 bases not matched to a gene. Germline loops: CDR1 SGHTA, CDR2 FQGNSA. CDR3 length: 15 amino acids. The CDR3 loop is CASSLGGGSHYEQYF. CDR3 bases: TGTGCCAGCAGCTTAGGAGGCGGGAGCCACTACGAGCAGTACTTC. The entire variable domain, with the rest obtained from reference TRBV7-2 and TRBJ2-7, is as follows: GAGVSQSPSNKVTEKGKDVELRCDPISGHTALYWYRQSLGQGLEFLIYFQGNSAPDKSGLPSDRFSAERTGGSVSTLTIQRTQQEDSAVYLCASSLGGGSHYEQYFGPGTRLTVT.